The 5 T cell receptor beta chains below were found in one sample sequenced in a study of T cells in Graves' hyperthyroidism and ophthalmopathy. The CDR3 regions of TCR beta were amplified from RNA transcripts. The HTBI primer set served for first-round RT-PCR of the TCR CDR3. TCRdb reprocessed the multiplex PCR reads via MiXCR and lists one record per CDR3 protein. Of more than 450,000 distinct CDR3 sequences listed, 20% are singletons. Sequencing used blood. The receptors originated from a man aged 40-50 years with Graves' ophthalmopathy.

The chain uses TRBV13 and TRBJ2-2, with 12 bases lining up with TRBD2. The CDR3 extends over 18 amino acids. The V gene's germline CDR1 is PRHDT and CDR2 FYEKMQ (reference sequence). V trimming: 4 bases; J trimming: 0 bases; junction bases outside the gene matches: 6. The CDR3 is CASSSTLAGGANTGELFF. CDR3 nucleotide sequence: TGTGCCAGCAGCTCCACCCTAGCGGGAGGGGCGAACACCGGGGAGCTGTTTTTT.

This clonotype was picked up a small number of times. The chain recombines TRBV4-1 with TRBJ1-2; a possible D gene is TRBD1 (6 bases). This CDR3 comprises 15 residues. The germline gives CDR1 MGHRA, CDR2 YSYEKL. V dropped 1 base and J dropped 3 bases, with 12 bases sitting between them. This CDR3 reads CASSQGLGADYGYTF. For the CDR3, the DNA is TGCGCCAGCAGCCAAGGTCTGGGGGCGGACTATGGCTACACCTTC.

J is TRBJ1-1 and V is TRBV15; D remains unclear. Per the germline V gene, CDR1 is LNHNV and CDR2 is YYDKDF (reference sequence). The CDR3 totals 13 residues. With 5 bases removed from V and 11 bases from J, the gap between germline ends came to 18 bases. In DNA, the CDR3 is TGTGCCACCAGCTCCCGATGGCCCTGGAGCGCTTTCTTT. Translation: CATSSRWPWSAFF.

With respect to this clonotype: A read error is possible here, since a much larger clone lies one base away. V gene TRBV7-3 combines with J gene TRBJ2-5; 9 nucleotides align to TRBD2. This CDR3 comprises 13 residues. Looked up from germline, CDR1 is SGHTA and CDR2 is FQGTGA. The V gene end was trimmed by 6 bases and the J gene end by 4 bases; junction bases not matched to a gene: 3. The CDR3 region is CASSIAGVETQYF. As DNA, the CDR3 is TGTGCCAGCAGTATAGCGGGAGTAGAGACCCAGTACTTC.

This clonotype was recorded only once. This chain connects TRBV5-1 to TRBJ2-1, with 15 bases that match TRBD2. J gave up 7 bases and V 2 bases, and 10 bases lay outside the gene matches. Looked up from germline, CDR1 is SGHRS and CDR2 is YFSETQ. The CDR3 length is 18 residues. The CDR3 bases are TGCGCCAGCAGCTTCTGGACTAGCGGGAGGGCTTTGGGTAATGAGCAGTTCTTC. Protein sequence: CASSFWTSGRALGNEQFF.